The 15 T cell receptor beta chains given below trace back to one sample, sequenced in a study of shared clonotypes between healthy human individuals. Measured with immunoSEQ multiplex PCR; TCRdb has only the in-frame clones, and not every one. This table has about 680,000 clones, approximately 79% appearing once. The sequencing input was memory CD4+ T cells sorted from blood. Described subset: CD45RA-negative fraction. The receptors originated from a woman under 40 in good health.

J is TRBJ2-5 and V is TRBV28; 9 bases are shared with TRBD2. V was pared by 10 bases and J by 6 bases, with 9 bases of the junction left unmatched. In germline, CDR1 is MDHEN, CDR2 SYDVKM. CDR3 length equals 13 residues. CDR3 sequence (DNA): TGTGCCACGCTGGGCGGGGGGGGAAAGACCCAGTACTTC. Protein sequence: CATLGGGGKTQYF.

This clone was counted a few times. The chain recombines TRBV6-1 with TRBJ2-7, with 7 nucleotides matching TRBD2. Germline CDR1 reads MNHNS; CDR2 reads SASEGT. V was pared by 4 bases and J by 0 bases, with 6 bases of the junction left unmatched. The CDR3 totals 15 residues. The DNA for the CDR3 is TGTGCCAGCAGTGCAAGGGAGGGGAGCTCCTACGAGCAGTACTTC. It specifies CASSAREGSSYEQYF.

The gene calls are TRBV7-9 and TRBJ1-1; D is possibly TRBD1 (5 bases). The CDR3 consists of 14 residues. Germline assignment: CDR1 SEHNR and CDR2 FQNEAQ (reference sequence). Trimming took 5 bases from V and 1 from J, leaving 11 bases between them. CDR3 sequence: CASSRGSPNTEAFF. The DNA for the CDR3 is TGTGCCAGCAGCCGGGGGTCTCCGAACACTGAAGCTTTCTTT.

V and J are TRBV11-2 and TRBJ2-2; 9 nucleotides line up with TRBD1. Germline trimming cut 8 bases from V and 8 bases from J; bases unmatched to any gene: 6. The V gene's germline CDR1 is SGHAT and CDR2 FQNNGV. The CDR3 has 13 amino acids. This CDR3 is CASRRDRVGELFF. The CDR3 DNA sequence: TGTGCCAGCCGTCGGGACAGGGTAGGGGAGCTGTTTTTT.

This clone was seen once. The chain carries TRBV28 and TRBJ1-1; TRBD1 aligns across 10 bases. The CDR3 runs to 18 residues. Trimming at V came to 7 bases and at J to 4 bases, leaving 18 bases not matched to a gene. Germline lookup yields CDR1 MDHEN and CDR2 SYDVKM. DNA for the CDR3: TGTGCCAGCATCGATGTAGTAGGGACAGGGGTCGTGGGCACTGAAGCTTTCTTT. The encoded protein is CASIDVVGTGVVGTEAFF.

The rearrangement links TRBV2 to TRBJ2-6, with 7 nucleotides matching TRBD1. This CDR3 is built from 14 residues. V dropped 5 bases and J dropped 3; count of bases not matched to a gene: 1. CDR1 SNHLY and CDR2 FYNNEI come from the germline V gene. CDR3 bases: TGTGCCAGCAGTTACAGGGGTGGGGCCAACGTCCTGACTTTC. The encoded protein is CASSYRGGANVLTF.

V usage is TRBV7-2 and J usage is TRBJ2-2; D possibly corresponds to TRBD2 (5 bases). Trimming took 2 bases from V and 1 from J, leaving 8 bases between them. The CDR3 consists of 15 residues. Germline V gene sequence: CDR1 SGHTA, CDR2 FQGNSA. This CDR3 reads CASSLPTRNTGELFF. CDR3 nucleotides: TGTGCCAGCAGCTTACCTACTAGGAACACCGGGGAGCTGTTTTTT.

The V and J genes are TRBV18 and TRBJ2-5; D ambiguous. Trimming shortened V by 1 base and J by 4 bases, and 4 bases separated the two germline ends. The CDR3 is 12 residues long. CDR1 KGHSH and CDR2 LQKENI come from the germline V gene. DNA for the CDR3: TGTGCCAGCTCACCACAGGCAGAGACCCAGTACTTC. Residues: CASSPQAETQYF.

V gene TRBV5-1 combines with J gene TRBJ2-5; D is uncertain. Per germline, CDR1 SGHRS and CDR2 YFSETQ. The CDR3 is 14 residues long. V gave up 3 bases and J gave up 5 bases, with 14 bases separating them. CDR3 in amino acids: CASSSKTGWETQYF. DNA for the CDR3: TGCGCCAGCAGCTCGAAGACCGGGTGGGAGACCCAGTACTTC.

V gene TRBV28 combines with J gene TRBJ2-1; D is unclear. The CDR3 runs to 12 residues. Germline V gene data show CDR1 as MDHEN and CDR2 as SYDVKM. The V gene lost 8 bases and the J gene lost 6 bases, with 11 bases spanning the gap. CDR3 coding DNA: TGTGCCAGCGGTCCGCAAAGCAATGAGCAGTTCTTC. As protein: CASGPQSNEQFF.

V usage is TRBV7-2 and J usage is TRBJ1-1, with D possibly matching TRBD1 (5 bases). Germline V gene data show CDR1 as SGHTA and CDR2 as FQGNSA. Trimming shortened V by 2 bases and J by 5 bases, and 12 bases separated the two germline ends. CDR3 length equals 14 residues. The CDR3 loop reads CASSLLSGQTEAFF. CDR3 sequence (DNA): TGTGCCAGCAGCTTACTATCGGGGCAGACTGAAGCTTTCTTT.

As concerns this clone: Other nucleotide sequences in the sample specify the same CDR3. The DNA of the CDR3 is TGTGCCAGCAGCAGGGATAGCAATCAGCCCCAGCATTTT. It yields the protein CASSRDSNQPQHF. This sequence joins TRBV28 and TRBJ1-5, with D possibly matching TRBD1 (5 bases). CDR3 length: 13 amino acids. Germline CDR1 is MDHEN and CDR2 is SYDVKM. The V and J ends lost 6 bases and 0 bases respectively, with 6 bases between them.

For this clone: This sample also contains other DNA sequences that code for the same CDR3. The chain carries TRBV20-1 and TRBJ2-3, with 7 bases matching TRBD1. This CDR3 is built from 11 residues. The germline CDR1 and CDR2 sequences are DFQATT and SNEGSKA (reference sequence). V shed 6 bases and J 9 bases; nucleotides not matched to a gene: 6. The CDR3 sequence is CSARQGGTQYF. As DNA, the CDR3 is TGCAGTGCGCGACAGGGCGGCACGCAGTATTTT.

The chain joins TRBV28 to TRBJ2-7, with D maybe TRBD1 (7 bases). Trimming left V 5 bases short and J 2 bases short, with 19 bases between. This CDR3 has 16 amino acids. Germline assignment: CDR1 MDHEN and CDR2 SYDVKM. The CDR3 loop is CASSLPRGVPPYEQYF. The DNA of the CDR3 is TGTGCCAGCAGTCTCCCCAGGGGGGTCCCTCCCTACGAGCAGTACTTC.

The V call is TRBV7-2, the J call TRBJ1-5; 7 nucleotides align to TRBD1. V lost 5 bases and J lost 4; bases outside the gene matches: 11. CDR3 length: 16 amino acids. Germline V gene lookup returns CDR1 SGHTA and CDR2 FQGNSA. CDR3 residues: CASSQADRAGNQPQHF. The CDR3 coding sequence is TGTGCCAGCAGCCAAGCAGACAGGGCAGGGAATCAGCCCCAGCATTTT.